This T cell receptor (beta chain) was obtained from a study of vaccination effects on CD4 cells after COVID-19. Study information: Post-vaccine specimens were collected at a median of 72 days following the second dose. PBMC cultures contained two million cells per well, about 10 IU/ml IL-2 and around 9.3 ug/ml peptides. General study results and limits: Clones from infection and from vaccination both contracted markedly late after vaccination.

Profiling relied on immunoSEQ multiplex PCR, and the TCRdb table lists in-frame clones only, not all of them. Among some 30,000 clones listed, 74% were seen once. CD4+ T cell isolation took place after approximately 11 days of culture. Every participant took two doses of the BNT162b2 or mRNA-1273 vaccine. Notes on this clone: The antigen remains unidentified.

V lost 1 base, J lost 0 bases, and 10 bases lay in between. The CDR3 is made up of 15 amino acids. CDR1 and CDR2 from the germline V gene are SGHTA and FQGNSA. Here the sequenced sample was CD4+ T cells from PBMCs cultured without peptide, taken after COVID-19 vaccination. The clonotype was recovered from a human donor who received a COVID-19 vaccine. The J gene is TRBJ2-7, the V gene TRBV7-2; D is unresolved. CDR3 sequence reads: CASSLVGVLSYEQYF. The CDR3 nucleotides are TGTGCCAGCAGCTTAGTTGGGGTCCTCTCCTACGAGCAGTACTTC. The full variable domain, with the rest looked up from reference TRBV7-2 and TRBJ2-7, is GAGVSQSPSNKVTEKGKDVELRCDPISGHTALYWYRQSLGQGLEFLIYFQGNSAPDKSGLPSDRFSAERTGGSVSTLTIQRTQQEDSAVYLCASSLVGVLSYEQYFGPGTRLTVT.